This T cell receptor (beta chain) stems from a study of T cells in Graves' hyperthyroidism and ophthalmopathy. Study-level points and caveats: Blood also carried most thyroid clonotypes expanded above 0.001. Through a model of 13 V-J features, ophthalmopathy was separated from stable hyperthyroidism.

RNA transcripts yielded amplified TCR beta CDR3 regions. A first-round RT-PCR of the TCR CDR3 used the HTBI primer set. TCRdb recomputed calls from the multiplex PCR reads with MiXCR, one row per CDR3 protein. The table includes around 620,000 distinct CDR3 sequences, over 12% detected once. The study left out patients who had uncontrolled infection, other autoimmune disease, pregnancy or lactation. Fresh peripheral blood, about 9.6 ml, yielded the PBMCs. Germline lookup yields CDR1 SGDLS and CDR2 YYNGEE. This CDR3 is built from 15 residues. Trimming took off 1 base at V and 2 bases at J, with 10 bases between the two ends. A word on this clonotype: The antigen remains undetermined.

Material: blood. The rearrangement joins TRBV9 to TRBJ2-1; tentatively, D is TRBD2 (5 bases). The receptor was derived from a woman aged 18-29 years with Graves' ophthalmopathy. The CDR3: CASSVRSGAYNEQFF. The CDR3 DNA reads TGTGCCAGCAGCGTAAGGAGCGGAGCCTACAATGAGCAGTTCTTC.